The 10 T cell receptor beta chains in this list originate from one sample, sequenced in a study of blood T cell repertoires in COVID-19. Only in-frame clones appear in the TCRdb table, and some are missing; sequencing was by immunoSEQ multiplex PCR. The repertoire holds around 280,000 clones, with about 88% as singletons. Sequencing was performed on peripheral blood. The receptors stem from a man aged 65 to 85 with acute or convalescent COVID-19.

The V call is TRBV28, the J call TRBJ2-3; possibly TRBD2 for D (7 bases). Trimming pared 3 bases from V and 5 bases from J, leaving 12 bases between. Looked up from germline, CDR1 is MDHEN and CDR2 is SYDVKM. This CDR3 comprises 14 residues. CDR3 bases: TGTGCCAGCAGTTTGGGGGGGCGGAAAGATACGCAGTATTTT. Encoded protein: CASSLGGRKDTQYF.

This clone was observed a few times. The chain couples TRBV12-3 or TRBV12-4 to TRBJ1-2; TRBD1 matches at 7 bases. Trimming took 6 bases from V and 4 from J; bases not matched to a gene: 5. This CDR3 contains 13 residues. Here the CDR3 DNA reads TGTGCCAGCAGGACGACAGGGACCTATGGCTACACCTTC. Its protein is CASRTTGTYGYTF.

The J gene is TRBJ2-4, the V gene TRBV15; perhaps TRBD1 as D (6 bases). The germline CDR1 and CDR2 sequences are LNHNV and YYDKDF (reference sequence). The germline V and J ends were trimmed by 0 bases and 2 bases, with 8 bases remaining between them. This CDR3 region has 15 residues. CDR3 DNA sequence: TGTGCCACCAGCAGAGAAGGGGGTCCCAAAAACATTCAGTACTTC. It encodes CATSREGGPKNIQYF. The full variable domain, rest sourced from reference TRBV15 and TRBJ2-4, is DAMVIQNPRYQVTQFGKPVTLSCSQTLNHNVMYWYQQKSSQAPKLLFHYYDKDFNNEADTPDNFQSRRPNTSFCFLDIRSPGLGDTAMYLCATSREGGPKNIQYFGAGTRLSVL.

This chain connects TRBV6-5 to TRBJ2-5; 9 positions agree with TRBD1. The CDR3 consists of 14 residues. Looked up from germline, CDR1 is MNHEY and CDR2 is SVGAGI. Trimming took 0 bases from V and 6 from J; bases not matched to a gene: 2. The CDR3 DNA sequence: TGTGCCAGCAGTTACTCTACAGGGGGCCAGACCCAGTACTTC. The encoded protein is CASSYSTGGQTQYF.

CDR3 sequence: CASSLVQNNEQFF. CDR3 nucleotide sequence: TGTGCCAGCAGCTTGGTACAGAACAATGAGCAGTTCTTC. The V gene is TRBV5-4, the J gene TRBJ2-1; D remains ambiguous. V lost 0 bases to trimming and J lost 5 bases, with 6 bases between them. The CDR3 has 13 residues. Germline CDR1 reads SGHNT; CDR2 reads YYREEE (reference sequence).

The rearrangement links TRBV4-2 to TRBJ2-2, with TRBD1 matching over 7 bases. J lost 5 bases, V lost 0 bases, and 6 bases had no gene match. Germline V gene data show CDR1 as LGHNA and CDR2 as YNFKEQ. This CDR3 has 16 amino acids. CDR3 DNA: TGTGCCAGCAGCCAAGATCGACAGGGCGGGACCGGGGAGCTGTTTTTT. It yields the protein CASSQDRQGGTGELFF.

The V and J genes are TRBV21-1 and TRBJ1-1; TRBD1, as called in the table, went unchecked against the DNA. TRBV21-1 is given as a pseudogene. The CDR3 is 14 residues long. CDR3 sequence reads: CASSRQGLDTEAFF. In DNA form, the CDR3 reads TGTGCCAGCAGCAGACAGGGGCTGGACACTGAAGCTTTCTTT.

This chain connects TRBV4-3 to TRBJ2-1; D not certain. Between the trimmed V and J ends, which lost 1 base and 0 bases, there was a span of 7 bases. This CDR3 is 15 amino acids long. Germline V lookup: CDR1 LGHNA, CDR2 YSLEER. The chain's CDR3 is CASSQVVNSYNEQFF. In nucleotides, the CDR3 is TGCGCCAGCAGCCAAGTAGTCAACTCCTACAATGAGCAGTTCTTC.

The table lists this clone with a few counts. This chain links TRBV28 with TRBJ2-3; 13 nucleotides line up with TRBD2. The germline V gene encodes CDR1 MDHEN and CDR2 SYDVKM. The CDR3 is made up of 19 amino acids. The J segment lost 1 base and the V segment lost 3 bases, leaving 10 bases of the junction unmatched. As DNA, the CDR3 is TGTGCCAGCAGTTTGACAGGGGGCGGACTAGCGGGGGGCACAGATACGCAGTATTTT. Translation gives CASSLTGGGLAGGTDTQYF.

The chain combines TRBV6-5 with TRBJ1-1; D may be TRBD1 (6 bases). V lost 4 bases, J lost 3 bases, and 12 bases lay in between. The germline V gene encodes CDR1 MNHEY and CDR2 SVGAGI. The length of the CDR3 is 14 residues. Here the CDR3 DNA reads TGTGCCAGCAGTTCCGCGGGGGGCTACACTGAAGCTTTCTTT. Its translation is CASSSAGGYTEAFF.